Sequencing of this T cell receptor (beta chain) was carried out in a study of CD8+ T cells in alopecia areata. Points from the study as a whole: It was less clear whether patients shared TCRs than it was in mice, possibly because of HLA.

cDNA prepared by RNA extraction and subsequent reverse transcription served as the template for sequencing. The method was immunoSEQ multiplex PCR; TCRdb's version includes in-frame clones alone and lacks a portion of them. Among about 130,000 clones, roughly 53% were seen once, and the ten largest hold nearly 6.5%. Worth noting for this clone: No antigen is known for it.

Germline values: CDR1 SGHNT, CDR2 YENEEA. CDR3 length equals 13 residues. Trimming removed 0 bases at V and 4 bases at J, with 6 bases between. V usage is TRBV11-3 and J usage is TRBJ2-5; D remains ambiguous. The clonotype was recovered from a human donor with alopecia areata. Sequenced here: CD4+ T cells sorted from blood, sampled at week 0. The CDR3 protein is CASSLEWGETQYF. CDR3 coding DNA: TGTGCCAGCAGCTTAGAATGGGGAGAGACCCAGTACTTC.